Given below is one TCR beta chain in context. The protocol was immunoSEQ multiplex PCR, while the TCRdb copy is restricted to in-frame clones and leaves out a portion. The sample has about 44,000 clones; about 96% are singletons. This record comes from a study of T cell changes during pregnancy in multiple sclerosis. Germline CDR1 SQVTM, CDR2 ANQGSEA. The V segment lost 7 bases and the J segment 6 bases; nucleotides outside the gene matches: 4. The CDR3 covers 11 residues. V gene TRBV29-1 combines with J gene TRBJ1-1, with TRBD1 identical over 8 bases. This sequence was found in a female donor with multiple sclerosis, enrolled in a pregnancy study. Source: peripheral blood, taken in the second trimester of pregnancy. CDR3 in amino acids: CSAVQGAEAFF. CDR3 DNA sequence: TGCAGCGCGGTACAGGGGGCTGAAGCTTTCTTT.